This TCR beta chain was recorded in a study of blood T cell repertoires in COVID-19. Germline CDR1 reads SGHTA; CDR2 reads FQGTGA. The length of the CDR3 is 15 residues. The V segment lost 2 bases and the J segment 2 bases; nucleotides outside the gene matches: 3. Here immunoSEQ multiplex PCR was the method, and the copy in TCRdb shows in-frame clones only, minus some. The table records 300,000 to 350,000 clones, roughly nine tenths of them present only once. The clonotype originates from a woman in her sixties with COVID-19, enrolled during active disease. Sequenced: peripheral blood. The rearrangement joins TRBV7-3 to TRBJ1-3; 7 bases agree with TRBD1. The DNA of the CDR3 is TGTGCCAGCAGCTTACTCGGACAGGCTGGAAACACCATATATTTT. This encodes CASSLLGQAGNTIYF.